This T cell receptor (beta chain) originates from a study of Graves' ophthalmopathy and Graves' hyperthyroidism. Study outcomes and limitations: Detection in blood was also observed for most expanded thyroid clonotypes above 0.001 frequency. Sensitivity reached approximately 71% and specificity approximately 72% when the model predicted ophthalmopathy progression.

Researchers took RNA transcripts and amplified TCR beta CDR3 regions from them. Following a first-round RT-PCR that used HTBI primers, a second-round multiplex PCR was carried out. TCRdb reanalysed the multiplex PCR reads using MiXCR and keeps one entry per CDR3 protein. The sample includes about 500,000 distinct CDR3 sequences, around 14% of them seen just once. This clonotype was seen ten or more times. Its antigen is still unknown. V was clipped by 8 bases and J by 5 bases, with 12 bases between them. This CDR3 contains 12 residues. CDR1 is MNHNS, CDR2 SASEGT, per germline. Sequenced sample: blood. This sequence was found in a woman aged 30 to 39 with Graves' ophthalmopathy. This chain uses TRBV6-1 with TRBJ1-2; no clear D gene. The CDR3 DNA sequence: TGTGCCAGCCATGATAATGGATATGGCTACACCTTC. The encoded protein is CASHDNGYGYTF.